The 9 T cell receptor beta chains in this list originate from one sample, sequenced in a study of cytomegalovirus exposure and HLA in healthy donors (dated by TCRdb to between 2016 and 2019). Libraries were prepared through the immunoSEQ multiplex PCR assay. A mixture of 60 forward primers for TCR Vbeta segments and 13 reverse primers for TCR Jbeta segments was used in the multiplex PCR. Drawn from immuneACCESS, this table holds only the in-frame rearrangements with V and J called that TCRdb kept. Clones are partly lost; checked studies trace under half to an unresolved V gene and leave the rest unexplained. The sample yields roughly 180,000 clones; 80% were counted once. The ten largest clones represent approximately 6.7% of the sample. Sequenced input: PBMCs. The receptors were sampled from a man aged 25 to 40 in good health and CMV-seropositive.

A single count supports this clone. The chain couples TRBV5-8 to TRBJ1-1; D is perhaps TRBD1 (6 bases). Per germline, CDR1 SGHTS and CDR2 YDEGEE. Trimming left V 4 bases short and J 0 bases short, with 10 bases between. CDR3 size: 14 residues. The CDR3 is CASSPGDLNTEAFF. CDR3 nucleotide sequence: TGTGCCAGCAGCCCAGGGGATCTGAACACTGAAGCTTTCTTT.

CDR3 sequence: CASSPINYGYTF. The CDR3 region has the DNA TGTGCCAGCAGCCCAATTAACTATGGCTACACCTTC. The chain joins TRBV6-5 to TRBJ1-2; D is uncertain. The germline CDR1 and CDR2 sequences are MNHEY and SVGAGI. This CDR3 is built from 12 residues. V dropped 6 bases and J dropped 1 base, with 6 bases sitting between them.

The chain carries TRBV2 and TRBJ1-1; 7 positions agree with TRBD1. J was trimmed by 7 bases and V by 1 base; bases with no gene match: 3. CDR3 size: 13 residues. Germline V gene lookup returns CDR1 SNHLY and CDR2 FYNNEI. The CDR3 loop reads CASSEGGGVEAFF. The CDR3, as DNA: TGTGCCAGCAGTGAAGGAGGGGGCGTTGAAGCTTTCTTT.

The V gene is TRBV7-6, the J gene TRBJ2-3, with 7 bases lining up with TRBD2. With 5 bases clipped from V and 6 bases from J, the junction kept 14 bases outside the gene matches. This CDR3 is 16 amino acids long. Germline-derived CDR1 and CDR2 are SGHVS and FNYEAQ. CDR3 sequence: CASSHNQRDKKDTQYF. The CDR3 coding sequence is TGTGCCAGCAGCCATAACCAGCGGGATAAGAAGGATACGCAGTATTTT.

Only one count was recorded for this clone. The genes are TRBV6-6 and TRBJ1-4; no reliable D call. V was clipped by 5 bases and J by 7 bases, with 14 bases between them. The CDR3 runs 14 residues. Germline assignment: CDR1 MNHNY and CDR2 SVGAGI (reference sequence). CDR3 in amino acids: CASSRGGYAEKLFF. DNA of the CDR3: TGTGCCAGCAGTCGAGGAGGGTACGCTGAAAAACTGTTTTTT.

The CDR3 sequence is CASSRQVGRGEAFF. The CDR3 coding sequence is TGTGCCAGCAGCCGACAGGTGGGGAGGGGAGAAGCTTTCTTT. This chain connects TRBV5-8 to TRBJ1-1, with D maybe TRBD1 (6 bases). The CDR3 length is 14 residues. V lost 4 bases, J lost 8 bases, and 18 bases lay in between. Germline lookup yields CDR1 SGHTS and CDR2 YDEGEE.

This clone has more than one count but fewer than ten. V usage is TRBV7-9 and J usage is TRBJ2-4; 9 bases are shared with TRBD1. The CDR3 has 14 amino acids. Germline V gene sequence: CDR1 SEHNR, CDR2 FQNEAQ (reference sequence). Trimming cost V 5 bases and J 8 bases; bases outside gene matches: 7. CDR3 loop: CASSRDRVEDIQYF. The CDR3 DNA follows: TGTGCCAGCAGCCGGGACAGGGTTGAGGACATTCAGTACTTC.

This clone has just a few counts. V gene TRBV30 combines with J gene TRBJ2-2; a possible D gene is TRBD2 (6 bases). The CDR3 totals 17 residues. In germline, CDR1 is GTSNPN, CDR2 SVGIG (reference sequence). Trimming removed 2 bases from V and 2 bases from J, with 18 bases in between. The CDR3 nucleotides are TGTGCCTGGAGTTTGACAGTGATTGCGGGAAACACCGGGGAGCTGTTTTTT. This encodes CAWSLTVIAGNTGELFF.

The count of this clone is one. This sequence joins TRBV28 and TRBJ2-7, with a tentative D call TRBD2 (5 bases). The CDR3 length is 15 residues. Germline-derived CDR1 and CDR2 are MDHEN and SYDVKM. Trimming left V 7 bases short and J 5 bases short, with 21 bases between. CDR3 loop: CASMSGTIPNDEQYF. CDR3 in DNA: TGTGCCAGCATGAGCGGAACTATTCCCAATGACGAGCAGTACTTC. The full variable domain, with the rest looked up from reference TRBV28 and TRBJ2-7, is DVKVTQSSRYLVKRTGEKVFLECVQDMDHENMFWYRQDPGLGLRLIYFSYDVKMKEKGDIPEGYSVSREKKERFSLILESASTNQTSMYLCASMSGTIPNDEQYFGPGTRLTVT.